This T cell receptor (beta chain) was profiled in a study of Ad26.COV2.S vaccination and SARS-CoV-2 variants. Stated treatment: 15 to 20 received Ad26.COV2.S at low or high dose, single or two shots; several received placebo; per-sample allocation not given. Samples came from day 63 after the first vaccine or placebo injection. This clone was found once. J was trimmed by 4 bases and V by 4 bases; bases with no gene match: 10. This CDR3 region has 15 residues. Germline-derived CDR1 and CDR2 are SGHDT and YYEEEE. Clones were read by immunoSEQ multiplex PCR, and TCRdb kept only the in-frame ones, dropping some. The top ten hold around 10% of the sample, which has more than 300,000 clones, less than 90% seen once.

This specimen consisted of peripheral blood, obtained in a trial of Ad26.COV2.S vaccine versus placebo. The chain carries TRBV5-6 and TRBJ1-2; 7 bases match TRBD1. This sequence was found in a person aged 18 to 65 who received the Ad26.COV2.S COVID-19 vaccine or a placebo. DNA for the CDR3: TGTGCCAGCAGCGTCCTGGACAGGTCGCGCTATGGCTACACCTTC. Protein: CASSVLDRSRYGYTF.